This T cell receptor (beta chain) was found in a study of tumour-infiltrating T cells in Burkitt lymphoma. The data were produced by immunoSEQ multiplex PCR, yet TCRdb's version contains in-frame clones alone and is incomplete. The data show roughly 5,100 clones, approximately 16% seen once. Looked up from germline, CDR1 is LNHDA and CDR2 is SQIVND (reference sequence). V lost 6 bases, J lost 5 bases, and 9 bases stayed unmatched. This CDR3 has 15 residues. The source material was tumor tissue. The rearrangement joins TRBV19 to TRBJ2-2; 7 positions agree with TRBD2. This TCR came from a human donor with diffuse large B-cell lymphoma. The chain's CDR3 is CASSVPGLRTGELFF. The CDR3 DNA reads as TGTGCCAGTAGCGTACCGGGACTACGAACCGGGGAGCTGTTTTTT.